This entry describes one T cell receptor beta chain. Trimming took 10 bases from V and 8 from J; bases not matched to a gene: 8. This CDR3 is 12 amino acids long. Per the germline V gene, CDR1 is MNHEY and CDR2 is SVGAGI. This entry comes from a study of response to subunit inactivated influenza vaccine. TCRdb reprocessed the RT-PCR reads with MiXCR, giving one entry per CDR3 protein. Of 800,000 or so distinct CDR3 sequences in the sample, roughly 20% were seen once. The chain employs TRBV6-5 and TRBJ2-1, with TRBD2 identical over 7 bases. The specimen comprised PBMCs from blood, sampled 5 to 6 days after vaccination. This clonotype was sampled from a man aged 50-59 years who received an inactivated influenza vaccine. CDR3 region: CATRLAFDEQFF. CDR3 coding DNA: TGTGCCACCAGACTAGCATTCGATGAGCAGTTCTTC.